Only a few counts were recorded for the clone carrying this T cell receptor (beta chain). The antigen is unknown. This record belongs to a study of blood T cells in healthy people across ages. Study results and caveats: While age rose, TCR beta diversity per million T cells dropped in a roughly linear way.

CDR1 DFQATT and CDR2 SNEGSKA come from the germline V gene (reference sequence). The CDR3 is 13 amino acids. Trimming pared 3 bases from V and 4 bases from J, leaving 11 bases between. Together with a sample-barcoded 5' primer, a J-beta primer mix was included in a second PCR lasting about 7 to 11 cycles. Every sample produced at least 2.5 million CDR3-containing paired-end reads. TCRdb ran MiXCR on the 5' RACE reads and lists one entry per CDR3 protein. The top ten clones hold 3% to 4% of a sample with 450,000 to 600,000 distinct CDR3 sequences, approximately 26% of them seen once. Extracted total RNA amounted to at least 5.5 micrograms for each sample. These data also featured in a second study, about T cells of mothers and their children. That work states: Thymic selection molds TCR recombination output in a comparable way in related and unrelated pairs.

Sequences were obtained from blood. This clonotype originated in a boy aged 2 to 10 in good health. This chain uses TRBV20-1 with TRBJ2-3; D gene uncertain. The CDR3 nucleotides are TGCAGTGCTAGTGGCTGGGCGGCAGATACGCAGTATTTT. Its translation is CSASGWAADTQYF.